The clone carrying this T cell receptor beta chain appeared a few times. The sample comes from a study of long-term antiretroviral therapy in people with HIV. Study context: The earliest samples came from an era when ART typically awaited falling CD4 counts.

Samples were assayed with immunoSEQ v3.0 at survey level. TCRdb's copy holds only in-frame clones and misses some; the assay was immunoSEQ multiplex PCR. The sample includes 17,000 or so clones, roughly 90% of them seen just once. The V segment lost 3 bases and the J segment 2 bases; nucleotides outside the gene matches: 9. The CDR3 contains 17 residues. Germline CDR1 LNHNV, CDR2 YYDKDF (reference sequence). Sequencing was performed on unsorted PBMCs, taken 0.3 years after starting antiretroviral therapy. V and J are TRBV15 and TRBJ1-2, with 10 bases aligning to TRBD1. The origin of this receptor is a man between 60 and 75 years old with HIV. This CDR3 reads CATSSDRGRGLNYGYTF. As DNA, the CDR3 is TGTGCCACCAGCAGCGACAGGGGGCGAGGGCTCAACTATGGCTACACCTTC.